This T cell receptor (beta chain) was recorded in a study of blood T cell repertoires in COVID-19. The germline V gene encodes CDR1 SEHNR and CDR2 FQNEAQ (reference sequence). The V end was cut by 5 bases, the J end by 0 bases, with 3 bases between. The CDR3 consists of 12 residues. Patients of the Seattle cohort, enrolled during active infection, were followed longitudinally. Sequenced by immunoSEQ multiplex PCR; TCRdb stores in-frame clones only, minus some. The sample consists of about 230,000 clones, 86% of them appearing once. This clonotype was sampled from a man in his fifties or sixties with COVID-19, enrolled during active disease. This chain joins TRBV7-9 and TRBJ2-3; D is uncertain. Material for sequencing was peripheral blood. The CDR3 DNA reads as TGTGCCAGCAGCCTTAGCACAGATACGCAGTATTTT. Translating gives CASSLSTDTQYF.